The 16 T cell receptor beta chains below were found in one sample sequenced in a study of T cell changes during pregnancy in multiple sclerosis. Data came from immunoSEQ multiplex PCR; TCRdb stores just in-frame clones and leaves some out. The sample includes about 110,000 clones, roughly 90% of them seen just once. The sample here was peripheral blood, taken in the third trimester of pregnancy. The receptors derive from a female donor in good health, enrolled as a control in a pregnancy study.

The CDR3 DNA follows: TGTGCCAGTACGTTGGGACATAACGGGGTTCAGCCCCAGCATTTT. Translation: CASTLGHNGVQPQHF. V usage is TRBV19 and J usage is TRBJ1-5, with D possibly TRBD1 on 6 matching bases. From germline, CDR1 is LNHDA and CDR2 SQIVND (reference sequence). V was pared by 7 bases and J by 6 bases, with 19 bases between. The CDR3 covers 15 residues.

J is TRBJ1-6 and V is TRBV6-1; D is unclear. The CDR3 runs to 16 residues. Germline V gene lookup returns CDR1 MNHNS and CDR2 SASEGT. V dropped 0 bases and J dropped 0 bases, with 6 bases sitting between them. CDR3 loop: CASSEAGSSYNSPLHF. As DNA, the CDR3 is TGTGCCAGCAGTGAAGCGGGGAGCTCCTATAATTCACCCCTCCACTTT.

The genes are TRBV29-1 and TRBJ2-2; 9 bases are shared with TRBD1. The CDR3 contains 17 residues. The germline CDR1 and CDR2 sequences are SQVTM and ANQGSEA. J gave up 1 base and V 0 bases, and 6 bases lay outside the gene matches. Written as DNA, the CDR3 is TGCAGCGTTGAAGAACAGGGGGCCCGCTTGAACACCGGGGAGCTGTTTTTT. This translates into CSVEEQGARLNTGELFF.

The V gene is TRBV5-1, the J gene TRBJ2-3, with 10 nucleotides matching TRBD1. After removal of 4 bases from V and 2 bases from J, the junction contained 7 bases not matched to a gene. The CDR3 loop spans 16 amino acids. Germline V lookup: CDR1 SGHRS, CDR2 YFSETQ. The chain's CDR3 is CASSQPGTGDTDTQYF. Written as DNA, the CDR3 is TGCGCCAGCAGCCAACCCGGGACAGGGGACACAGATACGCAGTATTTT.

The J gene is TRBJ2-7, the V gene TRBV4-2; 9 bases are shared with TRBD1. V shed 0 bases, J shed 1 base, and the junction held 10 bases outside the gene matches. Germline CDR1 is LGHNA and CDR2 is YNFKEQ. This CDR3 has 18 amino acids. CDR3 sequence reads: CASSQEEERDRVSYEQYF. The CDR3 region has the DNA TGTGCCAGCAGCCAAGAAGAGGAGCGGGACAGGGTTTCCTACGAGCAGTACTTC.

This clone was seen only once. The rearrangement uses TRBV11-2 and TRBJ1-1, with D unresolved. Germline lookup yields CDR1 SGHAT and CDR2 FQNNGV. The CDR3 runs to 13 residues. V was shortened by 0 bases and J by 11 bases, with 13 bases between the two germline ends. The CDR3: CASSLDRGAGAFF. CDR3 bases: TGTGCCAGCAGCTTAGATCGCGGAGCCGGGGCTTTCTTT.

In nucleotides, the CDR3 is TGTGCCAGCAGTACCAGCGGGACTAGTCGAGAGACCCAGTACTTC. Protein: CASSTSGTSRETQYF. The chain is built from TRBV6-5 and TRBJ2-5; 8 nucleotides align to TRBD2. Germline lookup yields CDR1 MNHEY and CDR2 SVGAGI. This CDR3 has 15 amino acids. V lost 5 bases to trimming and J lost 4 bases; unmatched junction nucleotides: 9.

This rearrangement joins TRBV27 to TRBJ2-5; 8 bases are shared with TRBD2. V was pared by 5 bases and J by 1 base, with 6 bases of the junction left unmatched. Germline V gives CDR1 MNHEY, CDR2 SMNVEV (reference sequence). The CDR3 is 15 amino acids. CDR3 DNA: TGTGCCAGCAGTCCGGGGGGGGGATCCCAAGAGACCCAGTACTTC. It codes for CASSPGGGSQETQYF.

J is TRBJ1-6 and V is TRBV5-4; tentatively, D is TRBD1 (6 bases). Germline CDR1 reads SGHNT; CDR2 reads YYREEE (reference sequence). The CDR3 spans 14 residues. The V and J ends lost 3 bases and 7 bases respectively, with 11 bases between them. The CDR3 loop reads CASSSAGVNSPLHF. The CDR3 DNA reads TGTGCCAGCAGCTCCGCAGGGGTCAATTCACCCCTCCACTTT.

This chain connects TRBV11-2 to TRBJ1-6; TRBD1 agrees at 7 bases. With 4 bases clipped from V and 7 bases from J, the junction kept 7 bases outside the gene matches. The CDR3 runs to 15 residues. Germline loops: CDR1 SGHAT, CDR2 FQNNGV. The CDR3 loop reads CASSSLGTANSPLHF. The CDR3 DNA follows: TGTGCCAGCAGCTCTCTAGGGACAGCGAATTCACCCCTCCACTTT.

V usage is TRBV4-3 and J usage is TRBJ2-2; tentatively, D is TRBD1 (6 bases). The CDR3 extends over 18 amino acids. Trimming pared 0 bases from V and 1 base from J, leaving 15 bases between. From germline, CDR1 is LGHNA and CDR2 YSLEER. The CDR3 DNA reads TGCGCCAGCAGCCAAGATCGTTTGACAGGAATGAACACCGGGGAGCTGTTTTTT. Translating gives CASSQDRLTGMNTGELFF.

The rearrangement uses TRBV10-3 and TRBJ2-7; no firm D call. V lost 10 bases and J 6 bases, leaving 13 bases between the germline ends. This CDR3 has 11 amino acids. In germline, CDR1 is ENHRY, CDR2 SYGVKD. The CDR3 protein is CATRLDREQYF. CDR3 nucleotides: TGTGCCACCAGGCTAGACCGCGAGCAGTACTTC.

The CDR3 here is CASSYRGADTQYF. For the CDR3, the DNA is TGCGCCAGCAGCTACAGGGGCGCAGATACGCAGTATTTT. The chain couples TRBV4-3 to TRBJ2-3; 7 bases line up with TRBD1. The germline gives CDR1 LGHNA, CDR2 YSLEER. This CDR3 contains 13 residues. The trim removed 5 bases at V and 4 bases at J, leaving 3 bases unmatched.

This clone was detected only once. This chain connects TRBV5-6 to TRBJ2-3; 9 bases fit TRBD1. This CDR3 contains 16 residues. Germline V gives CDR1 SGHDT, CDR2 YYEEEE. Germline trimming cut 1 base from V and 3 bases from J; bases unmatched to any gene: 6. CDR3 region: CASSLLGQGGTDTQYF. CDR3 DNA sequence: TGTGCCAGCAGCTTGTTGGGACAGGGAGGGACAGATACGCAGTATTTT. Full variable domain (outside the CDR3, taken from reference TRBV5-6 and TRBJ2-3): DAGVTQSPTHLIKTRGQQVTLRCSPKSGHDTVSWYQQALGQGPQFIFQYYEEEERQRGNFPDRFSGHQFPNYSSELNVNALLLGDSALYLCASSLLGQGGTDTQYFGPGTRLTVL.

The chain couples TRBV11-2 to TRBJ1-2, with a tentative D call TRBD1 (5 bases). Trimming took 1 base from V and 0 from J, leaving 9 bases between them. Looked up from germline, CDR1 is SGHAT and CDR2 is FQNNGV. The CDR3 sequence is 15 residues long. The CDR3, as DNA: TGTGCCAGCAGCTTAGGGACAAGCCCTAACTATGGCTACACCTTC. This sequence encodes CASSLGTSPNYGYTF.

The J gene is TRBJ1-3, the V gene TRBV7-9; D perhaps matches TRBD1 (6 bases). This CDR3 comprises 15 residues. V shed 5 bases and J shed 1 base, with 12 bases lying between them. The V gene's germline CDR1 is SEHNR and CDR2 FQNEAQ (reference sequence). CDR3 DNA sequence: TGTGCCAGCAGCCGAACAGGGTCATCTGGAAACACCATATATTTT. Its protein product is CASSRTGSSGNTIYF.